Listed below are T cell receptor beta chains from one sample, sequenced in a study of T cells after posttransplantation cyclophosphamide. Using immunoSEQ multiplex PCR, the repertoire was profiled, and TCRdb retains in-frame clones only, with some absent. Reported are over 30,000 clones, none seen only once; the ten largest carry approximately 5%. Sequenced input: PBMCs. The receptors were gathered from a woman aged 45-65 years in good health and a related stem cell transplant donor. CDR3s include the opening cysteine and the closing phenylalanine or tryptophan. Each record gives: CDR3 length, J gene, clone size, V gene, CDR3 protein. A clone size is listed for some rows: how often the clone was seen (once, few, many), or a class if it is expanded.

15	TRBJ2-3	many	TRBV6-4	CASSDSGTGGDTQYF
14	TRBJ2-5	many	TRBV2	CASSGLAGQETQYF
17	TRBJ1-4	many	TRBV6-4	CASSDPAVGQGGEKLFF
14	TRBJ1-5	NA	TRBV15	CATSRDPSNQPQHF
15	TRBJ2-7	many	TRBV7-2	CASSLKYGGLYEQYF
14	TRBJ1-1	many	TRBV7-6	CASSLFTGGTEAFF
15	TRBJ2-5	few	TRBV15	CATSPPGLGGETQYF
15	TRBJ1-3	many	TRBV27	CASSLFTGPGNTIYF
11	TRBJ1-1	many	TRBV29-1	CSVLLNTEAFF
13	TRBJ1-2	many	TRBV6-6	CASSQGRDYGYTF
14	TRBJ2-7	many	TRBV7-2	CASSSIAGAYEQYF
13	TRBJ2-3	few	TRBV27	CASSSLSRDTQYF
12	TRBJ2-7	many	TRBV29-1	CSVTGGAEEQYF
12	TRBJ1-1	many	TRBV27	CASSGENTEAFF
12	TRBJ1-1	many	TRBV29-1	CSVDTGNTEAFF
16	TRBJ1-1	many	TRBV19	CASQPWGTGSNTEAFF
16	TRBJ2-1	many	TRBV30	CAWSILLAGAYNEQFF
15	TRBJ2-1	many	TRBV11-2	CASSPWGTTGNEQFF
17	TRBJ2-6	many	TRBV5-1	CASSSQGRGSGANVLTF
15	TRBJ1-1	many	TRBV19	CASIPGGRMNTEAFF
14	TRBJ1-1	many	TRBV5-1	CASSSQGVGTEAFF
13	TRBJ1-2	many	TRBV19	CASNGREGYGYTF
15	TRBJ2-7	many	TRBV4-1	CASSPGGTGLYEQYF
15	TRBJ1-3	few	TRBV23-1	CASRAGTGLRNTIYF
17	TRBJ2-5	few	TRBV5-1	CASSLAVAGDGGETQYF
18	TRBJ1-5	many	TRBV28	CASSLGLRTGGDLQPQHF
16	TRBJ1-6	few	TRBV27	CASRINRDSYNSPLHF
14	TRBJ2-7	many	TRBV2	CASRGEGQTYEQYF
16	TRBJ2-4	many	TRBV6-5	CASSYAQGRAKNIQYF
15	TRBJ1-4	many	TRBV5-1	CASSLRTGQEEKLFF
13	TRBJ2-3	many	TRBV6-6	CASTSHRGDTQYF
13	TRBJ1-3	many	TRBV30	CAWSRQGGNTIYF
14	TRBJ2-7	many	TRBV6-6	CASSSDRGYYEQYF
14	TRBJ2-7	many	TRBV28	CASRGLGESYEQYF
14	TRBJ2-1	many	TRBV2	CASSGDRGFNEQFF
13	TRBJ2-5	many	TRBV7-9	CASSLGVQETQYF
15	TRBJ1-1	many	TRBV5-1	CASSLEGTGNTEAFF
14	TRBJ2-7	many	TRBV7-9	CASSLERQSYEQYF
15	TRBJ2-4	many	TRBV5-6	CASSFSGTGQNIQYF
15	TRBJ1-6	many	TRBV7-2	CASSFIAGDGSPLHF
19	TRBJ1-3	few	TRBV9	CASSQAAYPGGVGGNTIYF